Listed below are T cell receptor beta chains from one sample, sequenced in a study of cytomegalovirus exposure and HLA in healthy donors. Profiling relied on immunoSEQ multiplex PCR, and the TCRdb table lists in-frame clones only, not all of them. The sample shows fewer than 150,000 clones, around 80% of them seen only once. Sequenced material: PBMCs. All receptors come from a man aged 35 to 55 in good health and CMV-seropositive. CDR3s include the opening cysteine and the closing phenylalanine or tryptophan. Fields, in order: J gene, clone size, V gene, D gene, CDR3 DNA, CDR3 protein. D genes are given only for firm matches. Not every row has a clone size; where given, it reads once, few, many or a size class.

j_gene: TRBJ2-1; abundance: NA; v_gene: TRBV7-2; d_gene: NA; CDR3nt: TGTGCCAGCAGCTTAGGGTCTGCTACTTCCTACAATGAGCAGTTCTTC; CDR3aa: CASSLGSATSYNEQFF
j_gene: TRBJ2-5; abundance: NA; v_gene: TRBV2; d_gene: TRBD2; CDR3nt: TGTGCCAGCAATGAACTAGCGGACCAAGAGACCCAGTACTTC; CDR3aa: CASNELADQETQYF
j_gene: TRBJ2-7; abundance: NA; v_gene: TRBV10-1; d_gene: NA; CDR3nt: TGCGCCAGCAGCCCCGGCTACGAGCAGTACTTC; CDR3aa: CASSPGYEQYF
j_gene: TRBJ2-2; abundance: NA; v_gene: TRBV18; d_gene: TRBD1; CDR3nt: TGTGCCAGCTCACCACGACAGGGGGTAGACACCGGGGAGCTGTTTTTT; CDR3aa: CASSPRQGVDTGELFF
j_gene: TRBJ2-7; abundance: NA; v_gene: TRBV5-4; d_gene: TRBD2; CDR3nt: TGTGCCAGCAGCTTGGGGGAGGGCTACGAGCAGTACTTC; CDR3aa: CASSLGEGYEQYF
j_gene: TRBJ2-7; abundance: NA; v_gene: TRBV29-1; d_gene: NA; CDR3nt: TGCAGCGCCCGGGGGACCGAGCAGTACTTC; CDR3aa: CSARGTEQYF
j_gene: TRBJ1-2; abundance: NA; v_gene: TRBV7-3; d_gene: TRBD1; CDR3nt: TGTGCCAGCAGCTCACAGGGGGCCGGGGGTTTAGGGGGCTACACCTTC; CDR3aa: CASSSQGAGGLGGYTF
j_gene: TRBJ2-7; abundance: NA; v_gene: TRBV14; d_gene: TRBD1; CDR3nt: TGTGCCAGCAGCCGTTTCCTGACAGGGTTGGCCTACGAGCAGTACTTC; CDR3aa: CASSRFLTGLAYEQYF
j_gene: TRBJ1-2; abundance: few; v_gene: TRBV4-1; d_gene: NA; CDR3nt: TGCGCCAGCAGCTTGAGTAGCTTTTTGGGCTACACCTTC; CDR3aa: CASSLSSFLGYTF
j_gene: TRBJ2-7; abundance: once; v_gene: TRBV6-5; d_gene: NA; CDR3nt: TGTGCCAGCAATTACCCTAGGGGGAACCCTACCTACGAGCAGTACTTC; CDR3aa: CASNYPRGNPTYEQYF
j_gene: TRBJ2-3; abundance: NA; v_gene: TRBV2; d_gene: TRBD2; CDR3nt: TGTGCCAGTGGACTAGTCACAGATACGCAGTATTTT; CDR3aa: CASGLVTDTQYF
j_gene: TRBJ1-5; abundance: NA; v_gene: TRBV23-1; d_gene: TRBD1; CDR3nt: TGCGCCAGCAGAAACCTACGACAGGGGAGACGGGATTATAGCAATCAGCCCCAGCATTTT; CDR3aa: CASRNLRQGRRDYSNQPQHF
j_gene: TRBJ1-5; abundance: NA; v_gene: TRBV12-5; d_gene: NA; CDR3nt: TGTGCTAGTGGGTCCGGTCCTAGCAATCAGCCCCAGCATTTT; CDR3aa: CASGSGPSNQPQHF
j_gene: TRBJ2-2; abundance: NA; v_gene: TRBV2; d_gene: TRBD2; CDR3nt: TGTGCCAGCAGTGAAATGGGACTAGCGGGACCATCCACCGGGGAGCTGTTTTTT; CDR3aa: CASSEMGLAGPSTGELFF
j_gene: TRBJ1-5; abundance: NA; v_gene: TRBV18; d_gene: NA; CDR3nt: TGTGCCAGCTCGCCCCGGACCCCCCGGGGTCAGCCCCAGCATTTT; CDR3aa: CASSPRTPRGQPQHF
j_gene: TRBJ1-2; abundance: NA; v_gene: TRBV7-9; d_gene: TRBD1; CDR3nt: TGTGCCAGCAGCTTAGTTGACCCAGGGGGCCAAAGCTACACCTTC; CDR3aa: CASSLVDPGGQSYTF
j_gene: TRBJ2-3; abundance: NA; v_gene: TRBV4-2; d_gene: TRBD2; CDR3nt: TGTGCCAGCAGCCAGATAGCGGGAGGAGGCGGGGATACGCAGTATTTT; CDR3aa: CASSQIAGGGGDTQYF
j_gene: TRBJ2-1; abundance: NA; v_gene: TRBV18; d_gene: TRBD2; CDR3nt: TGTGCCAGCTCCGCGGGGGGTCAATACAATGAGCAGTTCTTC; CDR3aa: CASSAGGQYNEQFF
j_gene: TRBJ2-7; abundance: NA; v_gene: TRBV7-8; d_gene: TRBD2; CDR3nt: TGTGCCAGCAGCCCCCTACTAGCGGGAGGGGGCTTGGAGCAGTACTTC; CDR3aa: CASSPLLAGGGLEQYF
j_gene: TRBJ2-3; abundance: few; v_gene: TRBV5-8; d_gene: TRBD2; CDR3nt: TGTGCCAGCAGCTTAGGGACTAGCGGGAGCCGTTTAGATACGCAGTATTTT; CDR3aa: CASSLGTSGSRLDTQYF
j_gene: TRBJ1-5; abundance: NA; v_gene: TRBV6-5; d_gene: NA; CDR3nt: TGTGCCAGCAGTTACTCGAGTGAGGGAGGTCAGCCCCAGCATTTT; CDR3aa: CASSYSSEGGQPQHF
j_gene: TRBJ2-7; abundance: NA; v_gene: TRBV5-8; d_gene: NA; CDR3nt: TGTGCCAGCAGCTTTGGGGCAGTAGACGAGCAGTACTTC; CDR3aa: CASSFGAVDEQYF
j_gene: TRBJ2-7; abundance: NA; v_gene: TRBV27; d_gene: NA; CDR3nt: TGTGCCAGCAGTTTTCTAGCAGGCTCCTACGAGCAGTACTTC; CDR3aa: CASSFLAGSYEQYF
j_gene: TRBJ2-1; abundance: NA; v_gene: TRBV11-1; d_gene: TRBD2; CDR3nt: TGTGCCAGCGCGGCTAGCGGCTACAATGAGCAGTTCTTC; CDR3aa: CASAASGYNEQFF
j_gene: TRBJ1-5; abundance: few; v_gene: TRBV19; d_gene: TRBD1; CDR3nt: TGTGCCAGTAGTATGGGTCTCGTACAGGGGCGCAATCAGCCCCAGCATTTT; CDR3aa: CASSMGLVQGRNQPQHF
j_gene: TRBJ2-3; abundance: NA; v_gene: TRBV2; d_gene: TRBD2; CDR3nt: TGTGCCAGCGTTGAGACTAGCCCAAGAGGGGCAGATACGCAGTATTTT; CDR3aa: CASVETSPRGADTQYF
j_gene: TRBJ2-7; abundance: NA; v_gene: TRBV6-5; d_gene: TRBD2; CDR3nt: TGTGCCAGCAGACTAGCGGCCTCCTACGAGCAGTACTTC; CDR3aa: CASRLAASYEQYF
j_gene: TRBJ2-7; abundance: NA; v_gene: TRBV6-1; d_gene: TRBD1; CDR3nt: TGTGCCAGCAGTGAGGGTCGGGACAGGGTTCCCGTGAAGCAGTACTTC; CDR3aa: CASSEGRDRVPVKQYF
j_gene: TRBJ2-3; abundance: NA; v_gene: TRBV4-2; d_gene: TRBD2; CDR3nt: TGTGCCAGCAGCCAAGGTGTGACTAGCGGACGCACAGATACGCAGTATTTT; CDR3aa: CASSQGVTSGRTDTQYF
j_gene: TRBJ1-5; abundance: NA; v_gene: TRBV19; d_gene: TRBD1; CDR3nt: TGTGCCAGTAGTGGGACAGGGGGCTGGCAGCCCCAGCATTTT; CDR3aa: CASSGTGGWQPQHF
j_gene: TRBJ2-5; abundance: NA; v_gene: TRBV29-1; d_gene: NA; CDR3nt: TGCAGCGTTGCCCCCACAGGGATTTTAGAGACCCAGTACTTC; CDR3aa: CSVAPTGILETQYF
j_gene: TRBJ2-5; abundance: NA; v_gene: TRBV7-3; d_gene: NA; CDR3nt: TGTGCCAGCAGCTTCGGGAGCCAAGAGACCCAGTACTTC; CDR3aa: CASSFGSQETQYF
j_gene: TRBJ1-1; abundance: NA; v_gene: TRBV5-6; d_gene: NA; CDR3nt: TGTGCCAGCAGCTTGGTACTGAATTCCGCCTCGGCTTTCTTT; CDR3aa: CASSLVLNSASAFF
j_gene: TRBJ1-1; abundance: once; v_gene: TRBV7-3; d_gene: NA; CDR3nt: TGTGCCAGCAGCCCTCAGAGCGTCTTGAGGAACACTGAAGCTTTCTTT; CDR3aa: CASSPQSVLRNTEAFF
j_gene: TRBJ2-7; abundance: few; v_gene: TRBV5-1; d_gene: TRBD1; CDR3nt: TGCGCCAGCAGCTTGACAGGGGATAGAACCTACGAGCAGTACTTC; CDR3aa: CASSLTGDRTYEQYF
j_gene: TRBJ2-2; abundance: NA; v_gene: TRBV27; d_gene: TRBD2; CDR3nt: TGTGTCAGCACCCTCCTCACTAGCGGGAGCGCCCTTACCGGGGAGCTGTTTTTT; CDR3aa: CVSTLLTSGSALTGELFF
j_gene: TRBJ2-7; abundance: once; v_gene: TRBV7-7; d_gene: NA; CDR3nt: TGTGCCAGCAGCTTACAGGGCCCGAACGAGCAGTACTTC; CDR3aa: CASSLQGPNEQYF
j_gene: TRBJ2-1; abundance: NA; v_gene: TRBV27; d_gene: TRBD2; CDR3nt: TGTGCCAGTATGGGACTACCCTACAATGAGCAGTTCTTC; CDR3aa: CASMGLPYNEQFF
j_gene: TRBJ1-3; abundance: once; v_gene: TRBV7-9; d_gene: NA; CDR3nt: TGTGCCAGCAGCCCCTCGGTTTCTGGAAACACCATATATTTT; CDR3aa: CASSPSVSGNTIYF
j_gene: TRBJ2-7; abundance: NA; v_gene: TRBV19; d_gene: TRBD2; CDR3nt: TGTGCCAGTAGTTCGGGGGGACTAGCGGGAGATATTTACGAGCAGTACTTC; CDR3aa: CASSSGGLAGDIYEQYF
j_gene: TRBJ1-1; abundance: NA; v_gene: TRBV7-9; d_gene: NA; CDR3nt: TGTGCCAGCAGCTTAGATCAGGGGCCTGAAGCTTTCTTT; CDR3aa: CASSLDQGPEAFF
j_gene: TRBJ2-2; abundance: NA; v_gene: TRBV5-6; d_gene: TRBD1; CDR3nt: TGTGCCAGCAGCCTTCTCCGGGACAGGGTTGCCGGGGAGCTGTTTTTT; CDR3aa: CASSLLRDRVAGELFF
j_gene: TRBJ1-2; abundance: few; v_gene: TRBV29-1; d_gene: TRBD1; CDR3nt: TGCAGCGCCGGACAGGGGGAAGACTATGGCTACACCTTC; CDR3aa: CSAGQGEDYGYTF
j_gene: TRBJ2-2; abundance: few; v_gene: TRBV5-1; d_gene: NA; CDR3nt: TGCGCCAGCAGCTTGGAAGTCAGGGGGGACACCGGGGAGCTGTTTTTT; CDR3aa: CASSLEVRGDTGELFF
j_gene: TRBJ1-1; abundance: NA; v_gene: TRBV2; d_gene: TRBD1; CDR3nt: TGTGCCAGCAGTCAGGGGGGTGGGGGCACTGAAGCTTTCTTT; CDR3aa: CASSQGGGGTEAFF
j_gene: TRBJ2-7; abundance: NA; v_gene: TRBV11-2; d_gene: NA; CDR3nt: TGTGCCAGCAGCTTCATCAGGGGAGTTCGCGAGCAGTACTTC; CDR3aa: CASSFIRGVREQYF
j_gene: TRBJ2-1; abundance: NA; v_gene: TRBV27; d_gene: TRBD2; CDR3nt: TGTGCCAGCAGTTTACCCTGGACTAGCGGGAGGGACGAGCAGTTCTTC; CDR3aa: CASSLPWTSGRDEQFF
j_gene: TRBJ2-5; abundance: NA; v_gene: TRBV9; d_gene: TRBD2; CDR3nt: TGTGCTCAGGCCCTTTGGGGGGGGAGGGAGACCCAGTACTTC; CDR3aa: CAQALWGGRETQYF
j_gene: TRBJ1-1; abundance: NA; v_gene: TRBV14; d_gene: NA; CDR3nt: TGTGCCAGCAGCCAATCAGGGATGACAACTGAAGCTTTCTTT; CDR3aa: CASSQSGMTTEAFF
j_gene: TRBJ1-5; abundance: few; v_gene: TRBV6-6; d_gene: NA; CDR3nt: TGTGCCAGCAGGGGCAGCAATCAGCCCCAGCATTTT; CDR3aa: CASRGSNQPQHF
j_gene: TRBJ1-1; abundance: NA; v_gene: TRBV11-1; d_gene: TRBD1; CDR3nt: TGTGCCAGCAGCACCGACAGGGTGAACACTGAAGCTTTCTTT; CDR3aa: CASSTDRVNTEAFF
j_gene: TRBJ2-5; abundance: NA; v_gene: TRBV30; d_gene: NA; CDR3nt: TGTGCCTGGAGCCTAAAAGCGGGAGAGACCCAGTACTTC; CDR3aa: CAWSLKAGETQYF
j_gene: TRBJ2-6; abundance: NA; v_gene: TRBV16; d_gene: NA; CDR3nt: TGTGCCAGCAGCCAAGGAGGTCGTGGCGGGGCCAACGTCCTGACTTTC; CDR3aa: CASSQGGRGGANVLTF
j_gene: TRBJ2-1; abundance: once; v_gene: TRBV5-1; d_gene: TRBD2; CDR3nt: TGCGCCAGCCAGCGGATTACTAGCGGGAATTACAATGAGCAGTTCTTC; CDR3aa: CASQRITSGNYNEQFF
j_gene: TRBJ2-7; abundance: NA; v_gene: TRBV5-6; d_gene: NA; CDR3nt: TGTGCCAGCAGCTTGGTGCAGGGTTCCTACGAGCAGTACTTC; CDR3aa: CASSLVQGSYEQYF
j_gene: TRBJ2-7; abundance: NA; v_gene: TRBV5-1; d_gene: TRBD1; CDR3nt: TGCGCCAGCAGCTTGGGGGACAGGACCTACGAGCAGTACTTC; CDR3aa: CASSLGDRTYEQYF
j_gene: TRBJ2-3; abundance: few; v_gene: TRBV12-5; d_gene: NA; CDR3nt: TGTGCTAGTGGAGGAGAGGGCGGGACAGATACGCAGTATTTT; CDR3aa: CASGGEGGTDTQYF
j_gene: TRBJ2-7; abundance: once; v_gene: TRBV29-1; d_gene: TRBD2; CDR3nt: TGCAGCGTTGTTGGCTCCGGGACTAGCGGGAGGGCCGACGAGCAGTACTTC; CDR3aa: CSVVGSGTSGRADEQYF